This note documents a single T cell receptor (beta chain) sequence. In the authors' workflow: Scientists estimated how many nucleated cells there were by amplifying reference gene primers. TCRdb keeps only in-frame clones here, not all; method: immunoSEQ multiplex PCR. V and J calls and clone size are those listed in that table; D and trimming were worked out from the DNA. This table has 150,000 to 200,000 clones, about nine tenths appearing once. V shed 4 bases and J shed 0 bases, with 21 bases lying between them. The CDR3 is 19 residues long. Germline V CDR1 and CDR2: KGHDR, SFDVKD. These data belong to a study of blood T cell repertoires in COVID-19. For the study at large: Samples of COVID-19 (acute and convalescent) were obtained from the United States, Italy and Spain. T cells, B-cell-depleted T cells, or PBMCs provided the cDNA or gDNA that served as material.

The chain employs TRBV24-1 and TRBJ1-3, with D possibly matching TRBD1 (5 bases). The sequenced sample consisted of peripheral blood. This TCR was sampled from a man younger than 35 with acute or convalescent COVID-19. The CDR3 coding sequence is TGTGCCACCAGTGACGGACACAGAAAGGTAGGGGACTCTGGAAACACCATATATTTT. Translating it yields CATSDGHRKVGDSGNTIYF.